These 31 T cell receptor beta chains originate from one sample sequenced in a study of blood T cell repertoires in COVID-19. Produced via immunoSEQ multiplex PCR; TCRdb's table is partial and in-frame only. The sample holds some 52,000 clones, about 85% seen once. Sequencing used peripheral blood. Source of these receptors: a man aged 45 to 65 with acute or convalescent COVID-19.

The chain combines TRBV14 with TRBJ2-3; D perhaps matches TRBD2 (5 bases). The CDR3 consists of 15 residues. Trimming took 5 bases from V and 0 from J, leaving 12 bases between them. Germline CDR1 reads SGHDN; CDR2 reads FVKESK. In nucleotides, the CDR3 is TGTGCCAGCAGCTTTTGGACTGCTAGCACAGATACGCAGTATTTT. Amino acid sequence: CASSFWTASTDTQYF. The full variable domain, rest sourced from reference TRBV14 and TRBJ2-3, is EAGVTQFPSHSVIEKGQTVTLRCDPISGHDNLYWYRRVMGKEIKFLLHFVKESKQDESGMPNNRFLAERTGGTYSTLKVQPAELEDSGVYFCASSFWTASTDTQYFGPGTRLTVL.

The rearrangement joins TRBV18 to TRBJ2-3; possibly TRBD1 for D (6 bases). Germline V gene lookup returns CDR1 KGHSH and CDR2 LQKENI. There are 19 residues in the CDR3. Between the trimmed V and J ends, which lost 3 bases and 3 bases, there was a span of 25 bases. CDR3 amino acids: CASSPDRLPTLSLTDTQYF. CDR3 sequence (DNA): TGTGCCAGCTCACCGGACAGACTCCCGACCCTCTCCCTGACAGATACGCAGTATTTT. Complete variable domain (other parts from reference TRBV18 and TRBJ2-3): NAGVMQNPRHLVRRRGQEARLRCSPMKGHSHVYWYRQLPEEGLKFMVYLQKENIIDESGMPKERFSAEFPKEGPSILRIQQVVRGDSAAYFCASSPDRLPTLSLTDTQYFGPGTRLTVL.

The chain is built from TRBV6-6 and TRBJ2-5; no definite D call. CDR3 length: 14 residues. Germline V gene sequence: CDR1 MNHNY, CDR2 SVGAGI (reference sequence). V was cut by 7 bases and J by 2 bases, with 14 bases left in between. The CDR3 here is CASNLSPGQETQYF. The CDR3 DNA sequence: TGTGCCAGCAATCTCTCCCCAGGTCAAGAGACCCAGTACTTC.

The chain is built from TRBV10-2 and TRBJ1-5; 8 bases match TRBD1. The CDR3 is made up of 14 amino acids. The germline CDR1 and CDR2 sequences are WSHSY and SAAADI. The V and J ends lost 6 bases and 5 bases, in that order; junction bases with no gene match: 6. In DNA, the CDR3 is TGCGCCAGCAGGCAGACAGGGGAGGATCAGCCCCAGCATTTT. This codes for CASRQTGEDQPQHF.

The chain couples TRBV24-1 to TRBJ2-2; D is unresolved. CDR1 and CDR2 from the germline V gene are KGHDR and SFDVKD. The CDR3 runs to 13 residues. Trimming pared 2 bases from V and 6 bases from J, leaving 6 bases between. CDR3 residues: CATSDSIAGELFF. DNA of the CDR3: TGTGCCACCAGTGATTCGATAGCCGGGGAGCTGTTTTTT.

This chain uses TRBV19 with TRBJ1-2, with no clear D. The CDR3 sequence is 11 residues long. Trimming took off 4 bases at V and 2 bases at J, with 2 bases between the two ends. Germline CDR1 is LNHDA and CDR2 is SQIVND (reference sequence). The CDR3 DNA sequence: TGTGCCAGTAGTACGAACTATGGCTACACCTTC. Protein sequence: CASSTNYGYTF.

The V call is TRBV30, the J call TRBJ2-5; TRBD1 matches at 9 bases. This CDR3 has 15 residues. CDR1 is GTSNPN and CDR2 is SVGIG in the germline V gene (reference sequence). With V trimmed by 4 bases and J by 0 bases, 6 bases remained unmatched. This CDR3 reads CAWTIQGAYQETQYF. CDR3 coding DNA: TGTGCCTGGACCATACAGGGGGCCTACCAAGAGACCCAGTACTTC.

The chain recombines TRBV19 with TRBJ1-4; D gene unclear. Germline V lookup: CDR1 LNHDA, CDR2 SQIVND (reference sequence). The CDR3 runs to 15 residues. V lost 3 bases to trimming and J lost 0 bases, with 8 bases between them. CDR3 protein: CASSMKHPTNEKLFF. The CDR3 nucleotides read TGTGCCAGTAGTATGAAACACCCAACTAATGAAAAACTGTTTTTT.

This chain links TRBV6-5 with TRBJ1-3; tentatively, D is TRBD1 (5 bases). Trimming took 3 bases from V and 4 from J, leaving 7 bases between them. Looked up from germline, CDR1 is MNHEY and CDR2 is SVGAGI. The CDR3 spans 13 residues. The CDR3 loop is CASSYGAGNTIYF. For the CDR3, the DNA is TGTGCCAGCAGTTATGGGGCGGGAAACACCATATATTTT.

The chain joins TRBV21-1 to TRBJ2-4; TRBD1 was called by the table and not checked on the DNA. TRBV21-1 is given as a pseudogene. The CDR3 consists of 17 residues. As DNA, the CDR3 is TGTGCCAGCAGCAAAATAGGGGCGAGATTAGCCAAAAACATTCAGTACTTC. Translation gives CASSKIGARLAKNIQYF.

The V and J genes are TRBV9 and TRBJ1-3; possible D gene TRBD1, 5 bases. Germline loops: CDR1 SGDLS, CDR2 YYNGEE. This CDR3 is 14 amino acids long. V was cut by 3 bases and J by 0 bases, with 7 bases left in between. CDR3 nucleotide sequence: TGTGCCAGCAGCGCGGGGGGCTCTGGAAACACCATATATTTT. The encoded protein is CASSAGGSGNTIYF. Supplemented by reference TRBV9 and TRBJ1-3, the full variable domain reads DSGVTQTPKHLITATGQRVTLRCSPRSGDLSVYWYQQSLDQGLQFLIQYYNGEERAKGNILERFSAQQFPDLHSELNLSSLELGDSALYFCASSAGGSGNTIYFGEGSWLTVV.

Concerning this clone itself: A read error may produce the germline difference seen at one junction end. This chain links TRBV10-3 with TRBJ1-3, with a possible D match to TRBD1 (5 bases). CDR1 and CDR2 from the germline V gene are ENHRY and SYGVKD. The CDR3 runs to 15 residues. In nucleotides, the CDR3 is TGTGCCACTAGAGAACAGGAAGACTCTGAAAACACCATATATTTT. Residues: CATREQEDSENTIYF.

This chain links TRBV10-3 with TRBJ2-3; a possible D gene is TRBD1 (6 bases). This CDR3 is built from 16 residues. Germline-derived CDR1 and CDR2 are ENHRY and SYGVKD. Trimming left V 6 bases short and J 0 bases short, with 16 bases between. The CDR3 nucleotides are TGTGCCATCAGCCTAGGACAGTTCACTAGCACAGATACGCAGTATTTT. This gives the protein CAISLGQFTSTDTQYF.

CDR3 nucleotides: TGTGCCAGCAGTGCAGGGGGCTCTAGCAATCAGCCCCAGCATTTT. This sequence encodes CASSAGGSSNQPQHF. This sequence joins TRBV28 and TRBJ1-5; 8 positions match TRBD1. Germline V gene sequence: CDR1 MDHEN, CDR2 SYDVKM. The V segment lost 5 bases and the J segment 0 bases; nucleotides outside the gene matches: 3. This CDR3 is 15 amino acids long.

The CDR3 DNA reads as TGTGCCAGCAGTCCCCCGGGGAGGAATGAGCAGTTCTTC. Encoded protein: CASSPPGRNEQFF. The J gene is TRBJ2-1, the V gene TRBV12-3 or TRBV12-4; TRBD2 might be the D (6 bases). The CDR3 is made up of 13 amino acids. Trimming took 5 bases from V and 7 from J, leaving 12 bases between them.

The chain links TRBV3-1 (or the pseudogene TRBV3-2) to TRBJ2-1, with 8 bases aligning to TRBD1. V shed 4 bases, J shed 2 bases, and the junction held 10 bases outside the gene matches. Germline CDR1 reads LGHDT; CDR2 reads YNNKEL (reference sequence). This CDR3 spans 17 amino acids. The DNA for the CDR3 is TGTGCCAGCAGCCCGACAGGGGCGTCGACTCCCTACAATGAGCAGTTCTTC. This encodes CASSPTGASTPYNEQFF.

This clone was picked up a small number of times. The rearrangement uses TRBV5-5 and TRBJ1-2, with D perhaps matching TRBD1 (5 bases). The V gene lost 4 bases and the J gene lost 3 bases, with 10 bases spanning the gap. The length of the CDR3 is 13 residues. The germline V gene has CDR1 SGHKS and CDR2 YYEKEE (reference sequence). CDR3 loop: CASSLRGDYGYTF. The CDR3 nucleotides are TGTGCCAGCAGCCTTAGGGGTGACTATGGCTACACCTTC.

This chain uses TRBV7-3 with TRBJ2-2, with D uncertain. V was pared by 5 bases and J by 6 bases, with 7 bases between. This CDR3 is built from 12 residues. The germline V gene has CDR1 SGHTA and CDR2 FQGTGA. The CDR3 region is CASSPQSGELFF. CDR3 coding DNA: TGTGCCAGCAGCCCCCAGTCCGGGGAGCTGTTTTTT.

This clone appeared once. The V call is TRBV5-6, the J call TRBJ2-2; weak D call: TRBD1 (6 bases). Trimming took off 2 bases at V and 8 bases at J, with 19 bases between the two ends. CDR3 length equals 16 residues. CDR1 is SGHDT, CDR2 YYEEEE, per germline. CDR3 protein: CASSFDTGTSRGELFF. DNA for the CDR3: TGTGCCAGCAGCTTTGACACAGGGACCTCTAGGGGGGAGCTGTTTTTT. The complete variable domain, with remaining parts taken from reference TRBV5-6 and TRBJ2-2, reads DAGVTQSPTHLIKTRGQQVTLRCSPKSGHDTVSWYQQALGQGPQFIFQYYEEEERQRGNFPDRFSGHQFPNYSSELNVNALLLGDSALYLCASSFDTGTSRGELFFGEGSRLTVL.

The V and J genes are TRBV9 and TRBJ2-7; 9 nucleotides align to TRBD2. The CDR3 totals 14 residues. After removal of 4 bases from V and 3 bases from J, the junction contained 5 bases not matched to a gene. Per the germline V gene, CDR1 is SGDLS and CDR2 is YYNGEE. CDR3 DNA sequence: TGTGCCAGCAGCTCTGAACTAGCGGGCTACGAGCAGTACTTC. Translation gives CASSSELAGYEQYF.

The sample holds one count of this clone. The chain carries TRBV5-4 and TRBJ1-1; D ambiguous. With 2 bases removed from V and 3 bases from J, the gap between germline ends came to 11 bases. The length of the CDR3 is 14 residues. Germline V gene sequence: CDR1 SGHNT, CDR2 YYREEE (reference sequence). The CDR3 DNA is TGTGCCAGCAGCTTAGGAGCGGCGGACACTGAAGCTTTCTTT. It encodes CASSLGAADTEAFF.

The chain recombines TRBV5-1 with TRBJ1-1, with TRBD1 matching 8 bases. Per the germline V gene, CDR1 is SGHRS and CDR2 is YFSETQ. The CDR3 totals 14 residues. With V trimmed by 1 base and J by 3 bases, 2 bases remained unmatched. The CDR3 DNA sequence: TGCGCCAGCAGCTTGTACAGGGGGGACACTGAAGCTTTCTTT. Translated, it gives CASSLYRGDTEAFF.

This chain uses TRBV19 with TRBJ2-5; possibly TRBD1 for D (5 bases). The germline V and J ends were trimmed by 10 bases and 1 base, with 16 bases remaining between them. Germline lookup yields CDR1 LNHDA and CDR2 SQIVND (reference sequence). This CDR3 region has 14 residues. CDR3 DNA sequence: TGTGCCACCTTAAAGGGGCAGTTCCAAGAGACCCAGTACTTC. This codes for CATLKGQFQETQYF.

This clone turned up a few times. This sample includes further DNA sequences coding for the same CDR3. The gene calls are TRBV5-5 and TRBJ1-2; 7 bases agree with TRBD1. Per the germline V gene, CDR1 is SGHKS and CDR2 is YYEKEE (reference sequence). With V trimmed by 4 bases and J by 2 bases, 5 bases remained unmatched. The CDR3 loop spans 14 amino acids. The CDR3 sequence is CASSLGQANYGYTF. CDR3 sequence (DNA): TGTGCCAGCAGCCTAGGACAGGCGAACTATGGCTACACCTTC.

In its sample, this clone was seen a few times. The CDR3 DNA is TGTGCCAGCAGCCCAGGACAGGGAACCATTCAGTACTTC. Its translation: CASSPGQGTIQYF. The chain has TRBV3-1 (or the pseudogene TRBV3-2) and TRBJ2-4, with 8 bases aligning to TRBD1. Germline V lookup: CDR1 LGHDT, CDR2 YNNKEL (reference sequence). Losses at the gene ends were 4 bases for V and 9 bases for J; bases not matched to a gene: 5. This CDR3 has 13 residues.

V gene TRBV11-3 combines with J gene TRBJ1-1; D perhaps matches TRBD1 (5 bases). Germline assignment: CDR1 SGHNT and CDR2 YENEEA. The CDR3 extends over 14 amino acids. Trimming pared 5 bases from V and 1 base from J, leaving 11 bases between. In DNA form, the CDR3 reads TGTGCCAGCAGCCGGGACGGGGGGAACACTGAAGCTTTCTTT. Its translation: CASSRDGGNTEAFF.

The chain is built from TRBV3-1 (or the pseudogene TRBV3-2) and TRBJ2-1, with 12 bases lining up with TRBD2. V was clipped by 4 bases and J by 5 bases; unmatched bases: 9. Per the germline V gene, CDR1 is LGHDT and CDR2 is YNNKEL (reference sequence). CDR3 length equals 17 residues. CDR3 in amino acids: CASSRLAGAKGHNEQFF. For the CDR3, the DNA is TGTGCCAGCAGCCGACTAGCGGGGGCCAAGGGGCACAATGAGCAGTTCTTC.

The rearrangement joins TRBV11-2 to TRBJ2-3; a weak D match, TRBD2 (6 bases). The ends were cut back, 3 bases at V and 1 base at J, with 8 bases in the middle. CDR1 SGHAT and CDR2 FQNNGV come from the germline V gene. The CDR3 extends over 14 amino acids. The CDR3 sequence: CASSFGGGTDTQYF. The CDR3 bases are TGTGCCAGCAGCTTTGGAGGGGGCACAGATACGCAGTATTTT.

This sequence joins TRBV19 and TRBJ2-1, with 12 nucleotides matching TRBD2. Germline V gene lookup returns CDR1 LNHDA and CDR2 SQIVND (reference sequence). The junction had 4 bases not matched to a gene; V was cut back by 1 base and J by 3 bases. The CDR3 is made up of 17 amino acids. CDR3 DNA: TGTGCCAGTAGTATAGCGTCTAGCGGGGGGGGCTACAATGAGCAGTTCTTC. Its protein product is CASSIASSGGGYNEQFF.

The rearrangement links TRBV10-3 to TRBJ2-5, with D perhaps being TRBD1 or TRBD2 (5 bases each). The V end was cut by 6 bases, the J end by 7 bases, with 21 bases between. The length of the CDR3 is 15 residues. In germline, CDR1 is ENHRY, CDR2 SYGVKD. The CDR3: CAISEGVGPPRTQYF. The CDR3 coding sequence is TGTGCCATCAGCGAGGGTGTGGGGCCACCGAGGACCCAGTACTTC.

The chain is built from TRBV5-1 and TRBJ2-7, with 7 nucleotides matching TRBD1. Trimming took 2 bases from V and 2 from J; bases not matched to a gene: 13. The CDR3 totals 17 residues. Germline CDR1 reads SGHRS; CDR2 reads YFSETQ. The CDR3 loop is CASSFEETGWDPYEQYF. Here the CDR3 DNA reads TGCGCCAGCAGCTTCGAGGAGACAGGGTGGGATCCCTACGAGCAGTACTTC.